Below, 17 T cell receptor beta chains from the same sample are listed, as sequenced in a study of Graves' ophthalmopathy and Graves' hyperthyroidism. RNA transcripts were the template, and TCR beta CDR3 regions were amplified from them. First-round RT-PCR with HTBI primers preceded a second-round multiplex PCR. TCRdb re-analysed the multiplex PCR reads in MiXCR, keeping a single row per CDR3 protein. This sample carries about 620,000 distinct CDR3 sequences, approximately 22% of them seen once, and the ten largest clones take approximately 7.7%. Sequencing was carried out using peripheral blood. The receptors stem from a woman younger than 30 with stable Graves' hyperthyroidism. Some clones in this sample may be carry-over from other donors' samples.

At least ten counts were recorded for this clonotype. The CDR3 loop reads CAISEDSIYGYTF. CDR3 DNA: TGTGCCATCAGTGAGGACAGTATCTATGGCTACACCTTC. The V and J genes are TRBV10-3 and TRBJ1-2, with D maybe TRBD1 (5 bases). The CDR3 is 13 residues long. Germline V CDR1 and CDR2: ENHRY, SYGVKD. V was shortened by 2 bases and J by 4 bases, with 8 bases between the two germline ends.

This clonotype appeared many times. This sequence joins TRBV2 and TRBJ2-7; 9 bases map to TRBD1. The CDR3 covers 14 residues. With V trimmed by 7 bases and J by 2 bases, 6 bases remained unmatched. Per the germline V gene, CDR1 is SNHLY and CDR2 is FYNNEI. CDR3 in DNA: TGTGCCAGCACTCGACAGGGGGAGGCCTACGAGCAGTACTTC. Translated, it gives CASTRQGEAYEQYF. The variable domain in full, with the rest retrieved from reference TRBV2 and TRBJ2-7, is EPEVTQTPSHQVTQMGQEVILRCVPISNHLYFYWYRQILGQKVEFLVSFYNNEISEKSEIFDDQFSVERPDGSNFTLKIRSTKLEDSAMYFCASTRQGEAYEQYFGPGTRLTVT.

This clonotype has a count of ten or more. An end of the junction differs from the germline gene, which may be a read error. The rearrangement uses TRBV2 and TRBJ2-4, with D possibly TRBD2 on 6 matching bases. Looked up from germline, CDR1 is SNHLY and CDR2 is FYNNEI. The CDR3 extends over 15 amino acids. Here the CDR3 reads CASSVSELAKNIKYF. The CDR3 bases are TGTGCCAGCAGTGTTAGCGAACTAGCCAAAAACATTAAGTACTTC.

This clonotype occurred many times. DNA of the CDR3: TGTGCCACCAGCAGAGAGTACGGGACCCAGTACTTC. Translation gives CATSREYGTQYF. The chain joins TRBV15 to TRBJ2-5; D ambiguous. The germline V and J ends were trimmed by 0 bases and 7 bases, with 6 bases remaining between them. The CDR3 length is 12 residues. Germline V gene lookup returns CDR1 LNHNV and CDR2 YYDKDF (reference sequence).

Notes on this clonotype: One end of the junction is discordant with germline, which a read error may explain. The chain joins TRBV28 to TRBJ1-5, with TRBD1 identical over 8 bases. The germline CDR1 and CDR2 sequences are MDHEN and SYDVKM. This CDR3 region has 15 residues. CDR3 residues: CAGSDGTGENQPQHF. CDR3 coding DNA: TGTGCCGGCAGTGATGGGACAGGCGAAAATCAGCCCCAGCATTTT. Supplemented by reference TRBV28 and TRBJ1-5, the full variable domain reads DVKVTQSSRYLVKRTGEKVFLECVQDMDHENMFWYRQDPGLGLRLIYFSYDVKMKEKGDIPEGYSVSREKKERFSLILESASTNQTSMYLCAGSDGTGENQPQHFGDGTRLSIL.

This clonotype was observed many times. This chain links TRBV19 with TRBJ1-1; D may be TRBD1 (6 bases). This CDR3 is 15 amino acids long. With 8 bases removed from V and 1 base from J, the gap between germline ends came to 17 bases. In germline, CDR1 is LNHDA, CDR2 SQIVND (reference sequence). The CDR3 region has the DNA TGTGCCAGTGGGGGACAATGGGGGCGGAACACTGAAGCTTTCTTT. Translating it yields CASGGQWGRNTEAFF.

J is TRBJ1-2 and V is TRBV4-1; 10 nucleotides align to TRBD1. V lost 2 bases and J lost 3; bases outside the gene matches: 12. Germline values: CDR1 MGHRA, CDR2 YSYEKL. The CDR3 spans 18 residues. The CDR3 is CASSQPGQGMPKYYGYTF. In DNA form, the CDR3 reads TGCGCCAGCAGCCAACCGGGACAGGGGATGCCAAAATACTATGGCTACACCTTC.

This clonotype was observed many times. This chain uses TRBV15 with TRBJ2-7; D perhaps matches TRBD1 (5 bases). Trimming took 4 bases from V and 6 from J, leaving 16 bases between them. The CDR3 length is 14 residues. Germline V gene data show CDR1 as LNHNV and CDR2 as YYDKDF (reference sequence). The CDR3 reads CATSKDTPLSEQYF. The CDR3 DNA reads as TGTGCCACCAGCAAGGACACGCCTCTGAGCGAGCAGTACTTC.

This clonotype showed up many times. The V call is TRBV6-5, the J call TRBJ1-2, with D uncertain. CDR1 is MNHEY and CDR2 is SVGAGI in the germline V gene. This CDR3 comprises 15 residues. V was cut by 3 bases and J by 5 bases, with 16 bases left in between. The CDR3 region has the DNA TGTGCCAGCAGTTATGGCCCAGAACGAAATTATGGCTACACCTTC. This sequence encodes CASSYGPERNYGYTF.

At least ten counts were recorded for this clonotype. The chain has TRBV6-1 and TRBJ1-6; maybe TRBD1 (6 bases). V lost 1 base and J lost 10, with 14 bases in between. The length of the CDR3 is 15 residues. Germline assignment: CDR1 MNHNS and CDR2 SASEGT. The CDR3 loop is CASSEDPGEESPLHF. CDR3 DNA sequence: TGTGCCAGCAGTGAAGACCCAGGGGAGGAATCACCCCTCCACTTT.

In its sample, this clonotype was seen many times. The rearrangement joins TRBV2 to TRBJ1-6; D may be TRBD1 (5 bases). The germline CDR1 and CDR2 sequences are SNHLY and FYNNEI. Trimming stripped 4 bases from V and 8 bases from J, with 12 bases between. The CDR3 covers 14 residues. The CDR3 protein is CASSGGVSYSPLHF. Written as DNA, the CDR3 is TGTGCCAGCAGTGGAGGGGTGTCGTATTCACCCCTCCACTTT.

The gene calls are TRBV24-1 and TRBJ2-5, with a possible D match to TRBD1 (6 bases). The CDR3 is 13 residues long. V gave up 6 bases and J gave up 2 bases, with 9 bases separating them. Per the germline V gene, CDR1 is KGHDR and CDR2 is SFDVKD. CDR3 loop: CATSLDRQETQYF. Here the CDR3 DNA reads TGTGCCACCAGTCTCGACAGGCAAGAGACCCAGTACTTC.

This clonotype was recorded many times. In DNA, the CDR3 is TGTGCCAGCAGCGCCTCAAACAGTGGCGGAGAGACCCAGTACTTC. Encoded protein: CASSASNSGGETQYF. The chain has TRBV11-1 and TRBJ2-5; D call uncertain. Germline CDR1 is SGHAT and CDR2 is FQDESV (reference sequence). The CDR3 extends over 15 amino acids. V was clipped by 5 bases and J by 4 bases, with 17 bases between them.

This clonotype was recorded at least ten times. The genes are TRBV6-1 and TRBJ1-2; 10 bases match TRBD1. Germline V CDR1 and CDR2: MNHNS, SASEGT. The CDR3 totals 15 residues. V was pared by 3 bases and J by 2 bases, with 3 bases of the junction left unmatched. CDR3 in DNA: TGTGCCAGCAGTGACGGGGGACAGGGGAACTATGGCTACACCTTC. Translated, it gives CASSDGGQGNYGYTF.

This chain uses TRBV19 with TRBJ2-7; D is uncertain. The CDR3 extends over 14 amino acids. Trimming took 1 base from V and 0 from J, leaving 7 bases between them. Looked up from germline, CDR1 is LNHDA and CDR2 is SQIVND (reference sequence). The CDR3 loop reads CASSIVPDSYEQYF. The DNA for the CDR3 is TGTGCCAGTAGTATAGTCCCAGACTCCTACGAGCAGTACTTC.

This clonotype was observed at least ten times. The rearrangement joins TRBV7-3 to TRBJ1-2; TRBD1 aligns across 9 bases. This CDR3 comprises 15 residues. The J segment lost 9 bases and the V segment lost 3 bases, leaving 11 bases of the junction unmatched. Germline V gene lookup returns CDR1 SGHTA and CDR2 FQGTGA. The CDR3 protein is CASSFGQGIKYSYTF. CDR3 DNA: TGTGCCAGCAGCTTCGGACAGGGGATTAAGTATAGCTACACCTTC.

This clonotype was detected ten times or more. The CDR3 DNA sequence: TGTGCCAGCAGCCCGGGGGGCGGACCCCACTACGAGCAGTACTTC. Translating gives CASSPGGGPHYEQYF. The rearrangement joins TRBV11-1 to TRBJ2-7, with D tentatively TRBD2 (7 bases). Germline V CDR1 and CDR2: SGHAT, FQDESV (reference sequence). The CDR3 has 15 amino acids. V dropped 5 bases and J dropped 3 bases, with 17 bases sitting between them.